The rows below give T cell receptor beta chains drawn from one sample of a study of early T cells in non-severe SARS-CoV-2 infection. From the 5' RACE reads, TCRdb called clonotypes with MiXCR, one entry per CDR3 protein. Of about 66,000 distinct CDR3 sequences listed, roughly an eighth are singletons. The sample was whole blood. The receptor source for this set is an adult who was a healthcare worker with PCR-confirmed SARS-CoV-2 infection or an uninfected control (not recorded which). CDR3s include the opening cysteine and the closing phenylalanine or tryptophan. The D gene is left open where the match is weak. Clone sizes are given selectively: once, few, many, or a class where the clone is expanded.

v_gene: TRBV29-1
j_gene: TRBJ1-2
abundance: -
d_gene: -
CDR3aa: CSVVGDFGYTF
CDR3nt: TGCAGCGTTGTGGGGGATTTTGGCTACACCTTC

v_gene: TRBV7-2
j_gene: TRBJ2-3
abundance: -
d_gene: TRBD2
CDR3aa: CASSLVAGGPDTQYF
CDR3nt: TGTGCCAGCAGCTTAGTAGCGGGAGGTCCTGATACGCAGTATTTT

v_gene: TRBV11-1
j_gene: TRBJ2-1
abundance: -
d_gene: -
CDR3aa: CASSDRYNEQFF
CDR3nt: TGTGCCAGCAGCGACCGTTACAATGAGCAGTTCTTC

v_gene: TRBV2
j_gene: TRBJ2-1
abundance: -
d_gene: TRBD1
CDR3aa: CASKLTGTSYNEQFF
CDR3nt: TGTGCCAGCAAATTGACAGGGACATCCTACAATGAGCAGTTCTTC

v_gene: TRBV25-1
j_gene: TRBJ2-2
abundance: -
d_gene: -
CDR3aa: CASSDRALRGELFF
CDR3nt: TGTGCCAGCAGTGATAGGGCCCTGCGCGGGGAGCTGTTTTTT

v_gene: TRBV25-1
j_gene: TRBJ1-5
abundance: many
d_gene: TRBD1
CDR3aa: CASSWGTGLQPQHF
CDR3nt: TGTGCCAGCAGTTGGGGGACAGGGCTCCAGCCCCAGCATTTT

v_gene: TRBV12-3/TRBV12-4
j_gene: TRBJ2-7
abundance: few
d_gene: -
CDR3aa: CASSLRAPYEQYF
CDR3nt: TGTGCCAGCAGTTTACGGGCCCCCTACGAGCAGTACTTC

v_gene: TRBV7-2
j_gene: TRBJ2-7
abundance: -
d_gene: TRBD2
CDR3aa: CASSLEAGGSYEQYF
CDR3nt: TGTGCCAGCAGCTTAGAGGCGGGAGGGTCCTACGAGCAGTACTTC

v_gene: TRBV28
j_gene: TRBJ1-2
abundance: -
d_gene: -
CDR3aa: CASSLLRDGYTF
CDR3nt: TGTGCCAGCAGTTTATTGAGGGATGGCTACACCTTC

v_gene: TRBV6-5
j_gene: TRBJ1-2
abundance: many
d_gene: TRBD1
CDR3aa: CASRPEPTGNYGYTF
CDR3nt: TGTGCCAGCAGGCCAGAACCGACAGGGAACTATGGCTACACCTTC

v_gene: TRBV21-1
j_gene: TRBJ1-1
abundance: -
d_gene: -
CDR3aa: CAVPTPTGPEAFF
CDR3nt: TGTGCCGTCCCAACACCCACGGGGCCTGAAGCTTTCTTT

v_gene: TRBV29-1
j_gene: TRBJ2-7
abundance: few
d_gene: -
CDR3aa: CSVIGTPEKAYEQYF
CDR3nt: TGCAGCGTGATCGGGACACCCGAGAAGGCCTACGAGCAGTACTTC

v_gene: TRBV20-1
j_gene: TRBJ2-1
abundance: many
d_gene: -
CDR3aa: CSARDNRDASREQFF
CDR3nt: TGCAGTGCTAGAGATAACCGGGACGCCTCCCGGGAGCAGTTCTTC

v_gene: TRBV24-1
j_gene: TRBJ1-1
abundance: -
d_gene: -
CDR3aa: CATSDRANTEAFF
CDR3nt: TGTGCCACCAGTGACAGGGCCAACACTGAAGCTTTCTTT

v_gene: TRBV7-9
j_gene: TRBJ2-7
abundance: -
d_gene: -
CDR3aa: CASSGTGTSYEQYF
CDR3nt: TGTGCCAGCAGCGGGACCGGGACCTCCTACGAGCAGTACTTC

v_gene: TRBV20-1
j_gene: TRBJ2-7
abundance: -
d_gene: -
CDR3aa: CSAWTPGGEQYF
CDR3nt: TGCAGTGCTTGGACGCCCGGAGGCGAGCAGTACTTC

v_gene: TRBV3-1
j_gene: TRBJ1-4
abundance: -
d_gene: TRBD1
CDR3aa: CASSSIGPGTGGEKLFF
CDR3nt: TGTGCCAGCAGCTCAATCGGTCCCGGGACAGGGGGAGAAAAACTGTTTTTT

v_gene: TRBV19
j_gene: TRBJ2-5
abundance: -
d_gene: -
CDR3aa: CASSIQAGKETQYF
CDR3nt: TGTGCCAGTAGTATACAAGCGGGTAAAGAGACCCAGTACTTC

v_gene: TRBV7-2
j_gene: TRBJ2-3
abundance: -
d_gene: -
CDR3aa: CASSAPLDTQYF
CDR3nt: TGTGCCAGCAGCGCCCCTTTAGATACGCAGTATTTT

v_gene: TRBV12-3/TRBV12-4
j_gene: TRBJ1-1
abundance: -
d_gene: -
CDR3aa: CASSFLNTEAFF
CDR3nt: TGTGCCAGCAGTTTCTTGAACACTGAAGCTTTCTTT

v_gene: TRBV28
j_gene: TRBJ1-4
abundance: few
d_gene: -
CDR3aa: CASSLSLGTNEKLFF
CDR3nt: TGTGCCAGCAGTTTAAGTCTGGGAACTAATGAAAAACTGTTTTTT

v_gene: TRBV20-1
j_gene: TRBJ2-5
abundance: few
d_gene: -
CDR3aa: CSATRVTEQETQYF
CDR3nt: TGCAGTGCTACCCGTGTTACGGAACAAGAGACCCAGTACTTC

v_gene: TRBV5-1
j_gene: TRBJ2-7
abundance: many
d_gene: TRBD2
CDR3aa: CASSLSGTSTDEQYF
CDR3nt: TGCGCCAGCAGCTTATCGGGGACTAGCACGGACGAGCAGTACTTC

v_gene: TRBV7-9
j_gene: TRBJ2-3
abundance: -
d_gene: -
CDR3aa: CASSLAGVRDTQYF
CDR3nt: TGTGCCAGCAGCTTAGCGGGAGTCAGAGATACGCAGTATTTT

v_gene: TRBV6-1
j_gene: TRBJ1-5
abundance: few
d_gene: -
CDR3aa: CASSEGYPKPQHF
CDR3nt: TGTGCCAGCAGTGAAGGATACCCCAAGCCCCAGCATTTT

v_gene: TRBV7-8
j_gene: TRBJ2-7
abundance: -
d_gene: TRBD2
CDR3aa: CASSLAGGPLSEQYF
CDR3nt: TGTGCCAGCAGCTTAGCGGGAGGGCCGTTATCCGAGCAGTACTTC

v_gene: TRBV6-6
j_gene: TRBJ2-7
abundance: many
d_gene: TRBD2
CDR3aa: CASVPAGGYEQYF
CDR3nt: TGTGCCAGCGTCCCAGCGGGAGGGTACGAGCAGTACTTC

v_gene: TRBV18
j_gene: TRBJ2-1
abundance: few
d_gene: TRBD2
CDR3aa: CASSPPIGTSGTNNEQFF
CDR3nt: TGTGCCAGCTCACCGCCGATCGGGACTAGCGGGACTAACAATGAGCAGTTCTTC

v_gene: TRBV29-1
j_gene: TRBJ1-1
abundance: -
d_gene: -
CDR3aa: CSAGRTPGTEAFF
CDR3nt: TGCAGCGCCGGTCGGACCCCGGGCACTGAAGCTTTCTTT